A single sample gave rise to the 30 T cell receptor beta chains below, sequenced in a study of blood T cell repertoires in COVID-19. Clones were sequenced by immunoSEQ multiplex PCR, and TCRdb holds only the in-frame ones, with some missing. The data hold about 260,000 clones, with more than 70% observed a single time. The sequenced sample consisted of PBMCs or T cells enriched from blood (not recorded which). These receptor sequences come from a middle-aged woman with acute COVID-19.

V gene TRBV7-9 combines with J gene TRBJ1-1; D not resolved. Germline V gene sequence: CDR1 SEHNR, CDR2 FQNEAQ (reference sequence). Trimming removed 5 bases at V and 8 bases at J, with 12 bases between. CDR3 size: 12 residues. CDR3 loop: CASSRSTAEAFF. CDR3 nucleotides: TGTGCCAGCAGCCGATCTACAGCCGAAGCTTTCTTT. Supplemented by reference TRBV7-9 and TRBJ1-1, the full variable domain reads DTGVSQNPRHKITKRGQNVTFRCDPISEHNRLYWYRQTLGQGPEFLTYFQNEAQLEKSRLLSDRFSAERPKGSFSTLEIQRTEQGDSAMYLCASSRSTAEAFFGQGTRLTVV.

This clone has a single count. V usage is TRBV19 and J usage is TRBJ2-2; 11 bases match TRBD2. J gave up 1 base and V 9 bases, and 4 bases lay outside the gene matches. This CDR3 is built from 15 residues. Germline V CDR1 and CDR2: LNHDA, SQIVND (reference sequence). The CDR3 spells CASATSGRNTGELFF. In DNA, the CDR3 is TGTGCCAGCGCAACTAGCGGGAGGAACACCGGGGAGCTGTTTTTT.

The rearrangement joins TRBV3-1 (or the pseudogene TRBV3-2) to TRBJ2-7; tentative D call: TRBD1 (6 bases). The CDR3 consists of 15 residues. Per the germline V gene, CDR1 is LGHDT and CDR2 is YNNKEL (reference sequence). The CDR3 DNA is TGTGCCAGCAACCAAACCCCGGGACACCACTACGAGCAGTACGTC. Translated: CASNQTPGHHYEQYV.

The rearrangement uses TRBV9 and TRBJ2-3; possibly TRBD2 for D (6 bases). This CDR3 is built from 14 residues. Germline CDR1 is SGDLS and CDR2 is YYNGEE. V was clipped by 1 base and J by 4 bases, with 10 bases between them. The CDR3 loop is CASSVTSGADTQYF. The CDR3, as DNA: TGTGCCAGCAGCGTAACCTCGGGGGCAGATACGCAGTATTTT.

The rearrangement links TRBV9 to TRBJ1-6; D remains ambiguous. The CDR3 runs to 14 residues. V dropped 1 base and J dropped 7 bases, with 9 bases sitting between them. Germline lookup yields CDR1 SGDLS and CDR2 YYNGEE. Here the CDR3 reads CASSVQSVNSPLHF. As DNA, the CDR3 is TGTGCCAGCAGCGTACAGTCAGTAAATTCACCCCTCCACTTT.

This rearrangement joins TRBV11-2 to TRBJ1-4, with 7 bases that match TRBD1. The V and J ends lost 5 bases and 0 bases, in that order; junction bases with no gene match: 3. The CDR3 contains 15 residues. Germline V CDR1 and CDR2: SGHAT, FQNNGV. The CDR3 DNA is TGTGCCAGCAGCGCGCAGGGGGCAACTAATGAAAAACTGTTTTTT. Its translation: CASSAQGATNEKLFF.

The chain uses TRBV4-3 and TRBJ2-1, with TRBD2 matching over 7 bases. V dropped 7 bases and J dropped 3; count of bases not matched to a gene: 15. The V gene's germline CDR1 is LGHNA and CDR2 YSLEER. This CDR3 is built from 17 residues. DNA for the CDR3: TGCGCCAGCAAAGATAGGGCTAGCGGAAATGACTACAATGAGCAGTTCTTC. Amino acid sequence: CASKDRASGNDYNEQFF.

CDR3 sequence: CASSARGRGGQETQYF. The CDR3 DNA sequence: TGTGCCAGCTCCGCGAGAGGCCGGGGTGGCCAAGAGACCCAGTACTTC. The chain combines TRBV18 with TRBJ2-5, with D perhaps TRBD2 (5 bases). The CDR3 has 16 residues. Germline V gene data show CDR1 as KGHSH and CDR2 as LQKENI. V shed 6 bases and J shed 1 base, with 18 bases lying between them.

The chain has TRBV6-2 or TRBV6-3 and TRBJ1-2, with D maybe TRBD1 (5 bases). CDR1 and CDR2 from the germline V gene are MNHEY and SVGEGT. The CDR3 spans 17 residues. V lost 0 bases, J lost 2 bases, and 16 bases lay in between. CDR3 in amino acids: CASSYSISGRANYGYTF. The CDR3 bases are TGTGCCAGCAGTTACTCGATATCGGGCAGGGCCAACTATGGCTACACCTTC.

This chain joins TRBV27 and TRBJ2-7; 10 nucleotides match TRBD1. Germline-derived CDR1 and CDR2 are MNHEY and SMNVEV (reference sequence). V was clipped by 0 bases and J by 3 bases; unmatched bases: 2. The CDR3 is 15 residues long. The CDR3 reads CASSLSGQGSYEQYF. Written as DNA, the CDR3 is TGTGCCAGCAGTTTATCGGGACAGGGGAGCTACGAGCAGTACTTC.

The rearrangement links TRBV19 to TRBJ1-4; the D gene is possibly TRBD1 (6 bases). The CDR3 extends over 16 amino acids. With 3 bases removed from V and 0 bases from J, the gap between germline ends came to 11 bases. Germline CDR1 reads LNHDA; CDR2 reads SQIVND (reference sequence). CDR3 DNA: TGTGCCAGTAGTATCCAGGGGAAGGCAACTAATGAAAAACTGTTTTTT. It specifies CASSIQGKATNEKLFF. Using reference TRBV19 and TRBJ1-4 for the parts outside the CDR3, the full variable domain is DGGITQSPKYLFRKEGQNVTLSCEQNLNHDAMYWYRQDPGQGLRLIYYSQIVNDFQKGDIAEGYSVSREKKESFPLTVTSAQKNPTAFYLCASSIQGKATNEKLFFGSGTQLSVL.

The DNA for the CDR3 is TGTGCCAGCAGTTCAAGTGATAGCGGGAGGGCGGGCAAGCAGTACTTC. This encodes CASSSSDSGRAGKQYF. V usage is TRBV28 and J usage is TRBJ2-7; 11 nucleotides match TRBD2. This CDR3 is 16 amino acids long. Germline V gives CDR1 MDHEN, CDR2 SYDVKM. V shed 4 bases and J 8 bases; nucleotides not matched to a gene: 13. Full variable domain (remainder filled in from reference TRBV28 and TRBJ2-7): DVKVTQSSRYLVKRTGEKVFLECVQDMDHENMFWYRQDPGLGLRLIYFSYDVKMKEKGDIPEGYSVSREKKERFSLILESASTNQTSMYLCASSSSDSGRAGKQYFGPGTRLTVT.

This chain connects TRBV28 to TRBJ1-2; D call uncertain. This CDR3 has 16 residues. CDR1 and CDR2 (germline): MDHEN, SYDVKM. Trimming removed 1 base at V and 0 bases at J, with 12 bases between. CDR3 loop: CASSLFNSSPNYGYTF. Written as DNA, the CDR3 is TGTGCCAGCAGTTTATTCAACAGTTCCCCTAACTATGGCTACACCTTC.

The CDR3 reads CASSLGDFYNEQFF. The CDR3 coding sequence is TGCGCCAGCAGCTTGGGGGACTTCTACAATGAGCAGTTCTTC. V and J are TRBV5-1 and TRBJ2-1, with D perhaps TRBD2 (6 bases). With 0 bases removed from V and 3 bases from J, the gap between germline ends came to 7 bases. The CDR3 contains 14 residues. CDR1 and CDR2 (germline): SGHRS, YFSETQ. Combining the CDR3 with reference TRBV5-1 and TRBJ2-1 gives the whole variable domain KAGVTQTPRYLIKTRGQQVTLSCSPISGHRSVSWYQQTPGQGLQFLFEYFSETQRNKGNFPGRFSGRQFSNSRSEMNVSTLELGDSALYLCASSLGDFYNEQFFGPGTRLTVL.

Comments on this clone: Other DNA sequences in the sample encode the same CDR3. The chain recombines TRBV24-1 with TRBJ1-2; D uncertain. The CDR3 has 11 residues. Trimming took off 4 bases at V and 4 bases at J, with 3 bases between the two ends. CDR1 and CDR2 from the germline V gene are KGHDR and SFDVKD. The CDR3 DNA reads as TGTGCCACCAGTGACAGCTATGGCTACACCTTC. This translates into CATSDSYGYTF.

The chain joins TRBV4-2 to TRBJ2-1; D is possibly TRBD2 (5 bases). The V end was cut by 1 base, the J end by 3 bases, with 10 bases between. The germline V gene encodes CDR1 LGHNA and CDR2 YNFKEQ. The CDR3 is made up of 15 amino acids. As DNA, the CDR3 is TGTGCCAGCAGCCAAGTGCGCGGGCTCTACAATGAGCAGTTCTTC. Residues: CASSQVRGLYNEQFF.

The chain is built from TRBV5-1 and TRBJ2-1; maybe TRBD2 (5 bases). Germline V CDR1 and CDR2: SGHRS, YFSETQ. The V end was cut by 2 bases, the J end by 2 bases, with 20 bases between. The length of the CDR3 is 18 residues. CDR3 region: CASSFHRGELGPYNEQFF. DNA for the CDR3: TGCGCCAGCAGCTTCCACCGGGGTGAGCTTGGGCCCTACAATGAGCAGTTCTTC.

The rearrangement uses TRBV6-2 or TRBV6-3 and TRBJ1-2; TRBD1 is a possible D gene (6 bases). V shed 5 bases and J shed 6 bases, with 13 bases lying between them. CDR1 is MNHEY and CDR2 is SVGEGT in the germline V gene. The CDR3 length is 13 residues. The CDR3 spells CASSTTGQNGYTF. For the CDR3, the DNA is TGTGCCAGCAGTACGACGGGACAAAATGGCTACACCTTC.

V is TRBV6-5 and J is TRBJ2-7, with a tentative D call TRBD2 (5 bases). CDR1 is MNHEY, CDR2 SVGAGI, per germline. CDR3 length equals 12 residues. V was shortened by 4 bases and J by 6 bases, with 10 bases between the two germline ends. The DNA for the CDR3 is TGTGCCAGCAGTTCACGGGGTGGCGAGCAGTACGTC. As protein: CASSSRGGEQYV.

Only one count was recorded for this clone. The V call is TRBV2, the J call TRBJ2-4; D may be TRBD2 (6 bases). This CDR3 has 13 residues. Germline V gene sequence: CDR1 SNHLY, CDR2 FYNNEI. The V and J ends lost 7 bases and 5 bases respectively, with 12 bases between them. CDR3 in amino acids: CASTGVPQNIQYF. As DNA, the CDR3 is TGTGCCAGCACGGGGGTTCCCCAAAACATTCAGTACTTC.

This chain links TRBV28 with TRBJ2-7; D may be TRBD1 (5 bases). Per germline, CDR1 MDHEN and CDR2 SYDVKM. Between the trimmed V and J ends, which lost 6 bases and 1 base, there was a span of 13 bases. This CDR3 has 14 amino acids. CDR3 sequence (DNA): TGTGCCAGCAGGTACCAGGGAAGTTCCTACGAGCAGTACTTC. It yields the protein CASRYQGSSYEQYF. Full variable domain (outside the CDR3, taken from reference TRBV28 and TRBJ2-7): DVKVTQSSRYLVKRTGEKVFLECVQDMDHENMFWYRQDPGLGLRLIYFSYDVKMKEKGDIPEGYSVSREKKERFSLILESASTNQTSMYLCASRYQGSSYEQYFGPGTRLTVT.

The gene calls are TRBV14 and TRBJ1-6; 7 nucleotides align to TRBD1. V was clipped by 6 bases and J by 7 bases; unmatched bases: 9. This CDR3 has 15 amino acids. Germline CDR1 reads SGHDN; CDR2 reads FVKESK. CDR3 DNA sequence: TGTGCCAGCAGTACCACGACAGGGTGGAATTCACCCCTCCACTTT. Translating it yields CASSTTTGWNSPLHF.

V and J are TRBV2 and TRBJ2-3; D is perhaps TRBD2 (5 bases). The V end lost 8 bases, the J end lost 5 bases, and 11 bases lay between the germline ends. This CDR3 is 12 amino acids long. Germline V gene sequence: CDR1 SNHLY, CDR2 FYNNEI. CDR3 protein: CASRGLRDTQYF. The CDR3 DNA is TGTGCCAGCCGCGGGCTTAGAGATACGCAGTATTTT.

The chain recombines TRBV10-3 with TRBJ1-5; 10 positions agree with TRBD1. Unmatched junction bases numbered 11, after V lost 8 bases and J lost 1 base. The germline CDR1 and CDR2 sequences are ENHRY and SYGVKD. This CDR3 is built from 17 residues. The CDR3 DNA reads as TGTGCCATCGGTCCCGGGACAGGGGATGGAAGCAATCAGCCCCAGCATTTT. Translated: CAIGPGTGDGSNQPQHF.

In regard to this clone: At one boundary the junction diverges from the germline segment, which might be a read error. The genes are TRBV12-3 or TRBV12-4 and TRBJ1-1, with TRBD1 identical over 7 bases. The CDR3 totals 11 residues. The CDR3 bases are TGTGCCAGCAGTTTTCTGTTAGGGACAGTTTTT. It translates to CASSFLLGTVF.

V is TRBV18 and J is TRBJ2-5; weak D call: TRBD1 (5 bases). Germline values: CDR1 KGHSH, CDR2 LQKENI. The germline V and J ends were trimmed by 2 bases and 1 base, with 5 bases remaining between them. The CDR3 is 13 residues long. The CDR3 sequence is CASSPGAQETQYF. As DNA, the CDR3 is TGTGCCAGCTCACCAGGGGCCCAAGAGACCCAGTACTTC.

J is TRBJ1-1 and V is TRBV27; D unclear. The germline gives CDR1 MNHEY, CDR2 SMNVEV (reference sequence). The length of the CDR3 is 14 residues. V was cut by 5 bases and J by 1 base, with 11 bases left in between. The CDR3 reads CASSHSGRNTEAFF. The CDR3 coding sequence is TGTGCCAGCAGTCACTCGGGAAGGAACACTGAAGCTTTCTTT.

The chain recombines TRBV7-9 with TRBJ2-1; D ambiguous. Looked up from germline, CDR1 is SEHNR and CDR2 is FQNEAQ (reference sequence). The CDR3 runs to 14 residues. The germline V and J ends were trimmed by 1 base and 9 bases, with 13 bases remaining between them. The CDR3 loop is CASSLVSQRLEQFF. DNA of the CDR3: TGTGCCAGCAGCTTAGTATCCCAGAGGCTTGAGCAGTTCTTC.

The chain links TRBV7-6 to TRBJ1-1, with 9 bases matching TRBD1. V was pared by 0 bases and J by 4 bases, with 9 bases of the junction left unmatched. Germline loops: CDR1 SGHVS, CDR2 FNYEAQ. This CDR3 contains 17 residues. The DNA for the CDR3 is TGTGCCAGCAGCTTAGCTGGGACAGGGTTCTCGGTCACTGAAGCTTTCTTT. Protein: CASSLAGTGFSVTEAFF.

The rearrangement uses TRBV2 and TRBJ2-1; TRBD1 is a possible D gene (5 bases). The CDR3 is made up of 15 amino acids. Germline V gene sequence: CDR1 SNHLY, CDR2 FYNNEI. The V end lost 3 bases, the J end lost 8 bases, and 17 bases lay between the germline ends. This chain's CDR3 is CASSDSSGYIDEQFF. CDR3 DNA sequence: TGTGCCAGCAGTGATTCGTCAGGGTATATAGATGAGCAGTTCTTC.